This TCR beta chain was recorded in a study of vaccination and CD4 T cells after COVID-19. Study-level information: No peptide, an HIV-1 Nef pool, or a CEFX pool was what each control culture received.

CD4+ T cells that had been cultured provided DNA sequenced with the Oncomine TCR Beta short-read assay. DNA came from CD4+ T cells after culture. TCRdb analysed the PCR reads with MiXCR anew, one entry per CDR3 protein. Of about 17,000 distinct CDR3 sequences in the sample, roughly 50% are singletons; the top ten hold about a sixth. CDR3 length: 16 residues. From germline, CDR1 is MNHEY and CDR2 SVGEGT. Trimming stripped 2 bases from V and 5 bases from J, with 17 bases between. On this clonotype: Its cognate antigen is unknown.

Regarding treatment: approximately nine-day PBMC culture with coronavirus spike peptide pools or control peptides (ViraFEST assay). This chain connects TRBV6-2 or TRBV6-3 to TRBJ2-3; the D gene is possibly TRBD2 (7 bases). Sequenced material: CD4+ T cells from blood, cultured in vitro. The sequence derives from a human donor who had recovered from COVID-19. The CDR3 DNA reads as TGTGCCAGCAGTTACGGGCCGGGGGGCGAGGGAGATACGCAGTATTTT. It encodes CASSYGPGGEGDTQYF.